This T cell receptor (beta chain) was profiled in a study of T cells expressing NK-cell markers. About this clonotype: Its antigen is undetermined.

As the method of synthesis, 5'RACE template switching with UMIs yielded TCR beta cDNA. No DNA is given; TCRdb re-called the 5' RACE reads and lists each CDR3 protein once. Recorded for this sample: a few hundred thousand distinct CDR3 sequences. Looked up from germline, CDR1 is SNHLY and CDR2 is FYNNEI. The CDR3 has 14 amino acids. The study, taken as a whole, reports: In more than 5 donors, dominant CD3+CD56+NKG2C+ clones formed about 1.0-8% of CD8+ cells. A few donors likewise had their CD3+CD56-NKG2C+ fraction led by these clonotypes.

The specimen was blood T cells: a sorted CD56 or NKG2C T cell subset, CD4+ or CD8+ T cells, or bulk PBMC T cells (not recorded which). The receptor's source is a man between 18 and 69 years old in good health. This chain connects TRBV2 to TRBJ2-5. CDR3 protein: CASSPDILQETQYF.